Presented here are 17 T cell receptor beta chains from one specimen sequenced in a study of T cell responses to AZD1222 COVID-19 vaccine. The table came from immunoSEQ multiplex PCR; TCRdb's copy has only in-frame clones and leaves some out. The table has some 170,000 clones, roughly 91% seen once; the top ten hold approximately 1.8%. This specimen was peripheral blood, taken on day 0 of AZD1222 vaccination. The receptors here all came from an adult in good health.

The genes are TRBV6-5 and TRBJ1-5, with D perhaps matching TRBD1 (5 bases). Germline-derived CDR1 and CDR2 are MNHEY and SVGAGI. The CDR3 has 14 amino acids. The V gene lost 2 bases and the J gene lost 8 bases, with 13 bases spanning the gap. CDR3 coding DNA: TGTGCCAGCAGTTACCTCCGGGGGAGGAAGCCCCAGCATTTT. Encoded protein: CASSYLRGRKPQHF.

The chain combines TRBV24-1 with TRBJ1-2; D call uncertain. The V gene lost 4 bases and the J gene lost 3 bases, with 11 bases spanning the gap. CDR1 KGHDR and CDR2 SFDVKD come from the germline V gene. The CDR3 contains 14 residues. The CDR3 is CATSDPTKDYGYTF. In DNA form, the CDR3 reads TGTGCCACCAGTGACCCGACCAAGGACTATGGCTACACCTTC.

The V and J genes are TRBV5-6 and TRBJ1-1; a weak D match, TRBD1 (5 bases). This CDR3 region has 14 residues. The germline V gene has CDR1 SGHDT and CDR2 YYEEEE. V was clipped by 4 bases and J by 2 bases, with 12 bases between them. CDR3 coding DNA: TGTGCCAGCAGCCCCAGTGGGGGTAACACTGAAGCTTTCTTT. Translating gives CASSPSGGNTEAFF.

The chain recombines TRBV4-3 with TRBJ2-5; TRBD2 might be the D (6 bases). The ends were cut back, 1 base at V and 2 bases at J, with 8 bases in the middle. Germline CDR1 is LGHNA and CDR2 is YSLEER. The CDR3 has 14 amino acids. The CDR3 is CASSQGLVQETQYF. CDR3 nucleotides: TGCGCCAGCAGCCAAGGACTAGTTCAAGAGACCCAGTACTTC.

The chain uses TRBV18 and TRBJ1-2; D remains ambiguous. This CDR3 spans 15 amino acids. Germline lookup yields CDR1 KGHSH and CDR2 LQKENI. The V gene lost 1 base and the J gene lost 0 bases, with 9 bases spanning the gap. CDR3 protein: CASSPRGSTNYGYTF. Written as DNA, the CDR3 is TGTGCCAGCTCACCACGCGGCAGTACTAACTATGGCTACACCTTC. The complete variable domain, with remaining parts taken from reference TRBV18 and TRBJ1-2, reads NAGVMQNPRHLVRRRGQEARLRCSPMKGHSHVYWYRQLPEEGLKFMVYLQKENIIDESGMPKERFSAEFPKEGPSILRIQQVVRGDSAAYFCASSPRGSTNYGYTFGSGTRLTVV.

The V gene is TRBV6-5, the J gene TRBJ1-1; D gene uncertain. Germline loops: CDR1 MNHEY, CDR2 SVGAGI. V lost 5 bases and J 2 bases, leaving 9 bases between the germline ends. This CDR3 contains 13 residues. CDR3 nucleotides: TGTGCCAGCAGTCCGACTGAAAACACTGAAGCTTTCTTT. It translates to CASSPTENTEAFF.

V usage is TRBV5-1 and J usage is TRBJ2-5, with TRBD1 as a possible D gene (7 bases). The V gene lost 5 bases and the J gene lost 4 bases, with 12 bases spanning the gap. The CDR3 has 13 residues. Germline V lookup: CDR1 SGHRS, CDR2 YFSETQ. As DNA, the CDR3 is TGCGCCAGCAGAGGAGGGGGCGCAGAGACCCAGTACTTC. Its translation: CASRGGGAETQYF.

The CDR3, as DNA: TGTGCCAGCAGTTTATGGACAGGGGGTAAAAATCAGCCCCAGCATTTT. It codes for CASSLWTGGKNQPQHF. The gene calls are TRBV28 and TRBJ1-5; 9 nucleotides align to TRBD1. Losses at the gene ends were 0 bases for V and 4 bases for J; bases not matched to a gene: 4. CDR1 is MDHEN and CDR2 is SYDVKM in the germline V gene. CDR3 length: 16 amino acids.

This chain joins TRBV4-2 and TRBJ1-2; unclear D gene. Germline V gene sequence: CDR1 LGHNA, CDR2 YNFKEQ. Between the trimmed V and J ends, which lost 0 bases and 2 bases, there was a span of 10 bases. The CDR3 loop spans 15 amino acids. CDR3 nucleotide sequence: TGTGCCAGCAGCCAAGATCACGGAATCAACTATGGCTACACCTTC. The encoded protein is CASSQDHGINYGYTF.

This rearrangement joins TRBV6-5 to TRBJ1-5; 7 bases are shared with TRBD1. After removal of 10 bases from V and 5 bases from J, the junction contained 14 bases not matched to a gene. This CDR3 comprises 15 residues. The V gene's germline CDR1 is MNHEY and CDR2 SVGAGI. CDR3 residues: CAIMMTDRTDQPQHF. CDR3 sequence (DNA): TGTGCCATCATGATGACGGACAGGACTGATCAGCCCCAGCATTTT.

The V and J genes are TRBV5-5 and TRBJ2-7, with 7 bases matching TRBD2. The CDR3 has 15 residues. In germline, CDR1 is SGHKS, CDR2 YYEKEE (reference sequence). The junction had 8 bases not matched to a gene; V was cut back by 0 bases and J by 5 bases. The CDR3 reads CASSLAPGGVNEQYF. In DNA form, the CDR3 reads TGTGCCAGCAGCTTGGCCCCGGGAGGTGTCAACGAGCAGTACTTC.

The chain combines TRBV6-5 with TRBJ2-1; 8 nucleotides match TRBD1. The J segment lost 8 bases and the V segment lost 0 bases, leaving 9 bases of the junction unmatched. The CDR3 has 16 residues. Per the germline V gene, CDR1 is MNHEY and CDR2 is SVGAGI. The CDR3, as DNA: TGTGCCAGCAGTTACTCGAGCGACAGGGGTGTTGATGAGCAGTTCTTC. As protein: CASSYSSDRGVDEQFF.

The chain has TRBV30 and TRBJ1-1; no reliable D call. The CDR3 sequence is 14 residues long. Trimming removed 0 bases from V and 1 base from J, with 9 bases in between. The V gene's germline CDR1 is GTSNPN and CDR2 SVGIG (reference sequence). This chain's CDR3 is CAWSVLTANTEAFF. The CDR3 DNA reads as TGTGCCTGGAGTGTACTTACCGCGAACACTGAAGCTTTCTTT.

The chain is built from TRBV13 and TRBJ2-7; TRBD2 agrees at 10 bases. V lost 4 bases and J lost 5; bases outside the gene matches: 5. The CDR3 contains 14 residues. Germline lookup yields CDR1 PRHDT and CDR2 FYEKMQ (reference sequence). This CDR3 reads CASSSSGRADEQYF. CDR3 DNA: TGTGCCAGCAGCTCGAGCGGGAGGGCCGACGAGCAGTACTTC.

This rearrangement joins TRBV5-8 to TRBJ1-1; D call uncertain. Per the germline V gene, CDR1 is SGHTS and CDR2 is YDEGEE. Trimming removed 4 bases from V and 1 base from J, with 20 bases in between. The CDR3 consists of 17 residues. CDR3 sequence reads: CASSRGRIFAKNTEAFF. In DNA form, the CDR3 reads TGTGCCAGCAGCCGCGGACGGATTTTTGCCAAGAACACTGAAGCTTTCTTT.

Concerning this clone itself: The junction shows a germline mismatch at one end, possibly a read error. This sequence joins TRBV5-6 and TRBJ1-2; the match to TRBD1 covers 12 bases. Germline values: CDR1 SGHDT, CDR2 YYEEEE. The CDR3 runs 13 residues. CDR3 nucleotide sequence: TGTGCCAGCAGCTTAGGGACAGGGGGCGAGCACGCCTTC. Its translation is CASSLGTGGEHAF.

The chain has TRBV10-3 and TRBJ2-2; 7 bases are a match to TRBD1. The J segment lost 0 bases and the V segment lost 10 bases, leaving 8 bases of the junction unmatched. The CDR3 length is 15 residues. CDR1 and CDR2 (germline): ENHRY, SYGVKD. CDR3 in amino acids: CASYPGTANTGELFF. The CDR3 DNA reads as TGTGCCAGCTACCCCGGGACAGCGAACACCGGGGAGCTGTTTTTT.